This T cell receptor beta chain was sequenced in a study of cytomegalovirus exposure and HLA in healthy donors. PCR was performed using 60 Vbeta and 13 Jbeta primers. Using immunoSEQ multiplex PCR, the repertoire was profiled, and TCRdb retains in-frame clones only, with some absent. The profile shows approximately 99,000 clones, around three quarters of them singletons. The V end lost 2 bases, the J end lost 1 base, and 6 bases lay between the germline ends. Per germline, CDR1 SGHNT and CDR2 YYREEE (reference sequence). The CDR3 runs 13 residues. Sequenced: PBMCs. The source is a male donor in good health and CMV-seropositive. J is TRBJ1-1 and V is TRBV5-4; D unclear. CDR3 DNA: TGTGCCAGCAGCTTTCGCAGGAACACTGAAGCTTTCTTT. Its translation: CASSFRRNTEAFF. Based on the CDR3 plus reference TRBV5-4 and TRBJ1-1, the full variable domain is ETGVTQSPTHLIKTRGQQVTLRCSSQSGHNTVSWYQQALGQGPQFIFQYYREEENGRGNFPPRFSGLQFPNYSSELNVNALELDDSALYLCASSFRRNTEAFFGQGTRLTVV.